Listed here are 5 T cell receptor beta chains from one sample, sequenced in a study of early T cells in non-severe SARS-CoV-2 infection. TCRdb ran MiXCR on the 5' RACE reads and lists one entry per CDR3 protein. The data contain tens of thousands of distinct CDR3 sequences, 9.5% to 15% of them singletons. The material was whole blood, obtained at baseline. The receptors come from an adult who was a healthcare worker with PCR-confirmed SARS-CoV-2 infection or an uninfected control (not recorded which).

This sequence joins TRBV7-9 and TRBJ2-7; no definite D call. Germline V gene sequence: CDR1 SEHNR, CDR2 FQNEAQ (reference sequence). The CDR3 is 13 amino acids. The germline V and J ends were trimmed by 8 bases and 0 bases, with 11 bases remaining between them. This CDR3 is CASDGTSSYEQYF. The CDR3 DNA is TGTGCCAGCGACGGCACTTCCTCCTACGAGCAGTACTTC.

The CDR3 sequence is CSANVGGELFF. The CDR3 DNA follows: TGCAGCGCAAACGTGGGGGGGGAACTGTTTTTT. This chain links TRBV29-1 with TRBJ1-4; possible D gene TRBD1, 5 bases. Between the trimmed V and J ends, which lost 7 bases and 12 bases, there was a span of 15 bases. This CDR3 has 11 amino acids. Germline V gene lookup returns CDR1 SQVTM and CDR2 ANQGSEA.

This clonotype was recorded a few times. The rearrangement joins TRBV7-9 to TRBJ2-1; TRBD2 matches 12 bases. Per the germline V gene, CDR1 is SEHNR and CDR2 is FQNEAQ (reference sequence). The CDR3 runs 14 residues. With 6 bases clipped from V and 7 bases from J, the junction kept 4 bases outside the gene matches. The CDR3 DNA reads as TGTGCCAGCAGTGGACTAGCGGGGAATAATGAGCAGTTCTTC. This codes for CASSGLAGNNEQFF.

This clonotype was recorded many times. The genes are TRBV12-3 or TRBV12-4 and TRBJ1-4; D is unclear. The CDR3 consists of 14 residues. The V end lost 4 bases, the J end lost 0 bases, and 6 bases lay between the germline ends. The CDR3 protein is CASSYTATNEKLFF. CDR3 nucleotide sequence: TGTGCCAGCAGTTACACTGCAACTAATGAAAAACTGTTTTTT.

The chain couples TRBV5-4 to TRBJ1-6; 7 nucleotides match TRBD1. The CDR3 runs 18 residues. The ends lost 3 bases at V and 3 bases at J; junction bases unmatched: 12. Germline loops: CDR1 SGHNT, CDR2 YYREEE (reference sequence). In nucleotides, the CDR3 is TGTGCCAGCAGCTCCGACCCGACAGGGTTCAGCTATAATTCACCCCTCCACTTT. This translates into CASSSDPTGFSYNSPLHF.